One and the same sample provided the 19 T cell receptor beta chains below, sequenced in a study of blood T cell repertoires in COVID-19. Sequenced by immunoSEQ multiplex PCR; TCRdb stores in-frame clones only, minus some. Of about 220,000 clones in the sample, about nine tenths were seen once. Source material: PBMCs or T cells enriched from blood (not recorded which). The source of these receptors is a woman in her thirties or forties with acute COVID-19.

The rearrangement uses TRBV2 and TRBJ1-2; 7 positions agree with TRBD1. The CDR3 is 13 residues long. Trimming removed 6 bases from V and 4 bases from J; junction bases left unmatched: 5. From germline, CDR1 is SNHLY and CDR2 FYNNEI. DNA of the CDR3: TGTGCCAGCAGCGACGGACAGGTCTATGGCTACACCTTC. This sequence encodes CASSDGQVYGYTF.

This chain links TRBV5-4 with TRBJ2-1, with 12 bases matching TRBD1. The germline V gene has CDR1 SGHNT and CDR2 YYREEE (reference sequence). This CDR3 is built from 14 residues. Trimming at V came to 3 bases and at J to 10 bases, leaving 5 bases not matched to a gene. Written as DNA, the CDR3 is TGTGCCAGCAGCTCGGGACAGGGGGCGCGGGAGCAGTTCTTC. Its protein is CASSSGQGAREQFF.

The gene calls are TRBV19 and TRBJ1-2, with TRBD1 matching 7 bases. The CDR3 is 14 amino acids. Germline V CDR1 and CDR2: LNHDA, SQIVND (reference sequence). Trimming cost V 7 bases and J 2 bases; bases outside gene matches: 7. The CDR3 sequence is CASKRDSFNYGYTF. The DNA of the CDR3 is TGTGCCAGTAAACGGGACAGCTTCAACTATGGCTACACCTTC.

The table lists this clone with a count of one. The chain links TRBV2 to TRBJ2-1; 12 bases match TRBD1. Losses at the gene ends were 6 bases for V and 7 bases for J; bases not matched to a gene: 4. CDR1 is SNHLY, CDR2 FYNNEI, per germline. CDR3 length equals 14 residues. The DNA for the CDR3 is TGTGCCAGCAGCCGGGACAGGGGGCTGAATGAGCAGTTCTTC. Its translation: CASSRDRGLNEQFF.

The V gene is TRBV27, the J gene TRBJ2-7; 12 nucleotides align to TRBD1. Germline trimming cut 5 bases from V and 5 bases from J; bases unmatched to any gene: 7. The CDR3 runs to 15 residues. Per the germline V gene, CDR1 is MNHEY and CDR2 is SMNVEV (reference sequence). DNA for the CDR3: TGTGCCAGCAGTACAATGGGACAGGGGGCCGACGAGCAGTACTTC. This codes for CASSTMGQGADEQYF.

This chain connects TRBV3-1 (or the pseudogene TRBV3-2) to TRBJ2-1; D call uncertain. V dropped 0 bases and J dropped 8 bases, with 8 bases sitting between them. The CDR3 is 13 amino acids. Germline V gene lookup returns CDR1 LGHDT and CDR2 YNNKEL (reference sequence). The CDR3 bases are TGTGCCAGCAGCCAAGAACGGAGTCATGAGCAGTTCTTC. Protein product: CASSQERSHEQFF.

The chain recombines TRBV2 with TRBJ1-5, with D possibly being TRBD1 (5 bases). The germline V gene has CDR1 SNHLY and CDR2 FYNNEI. V lost 6 bases to trimming and J lost 0 bases, with 12 bases between them. The CDR3 is 15 amino acids. CDR3 sequence (DNA): TGTGCCAGCAGAGCAGACAGCTATAGCAATCAGCCCCAGCATTTT. It encodes CASRADSYSNQPQHF.

The gene calls are TRBV5-4 and TRBJ2-7, with 9 positions matching TRBD1. This CDR3 comprises 15 residues. Germline-derived CDR1 and CDR2 are SGHNT and YYREEE (reference sequence). The V gene end was trimmed by 2 bases and the J gene end by 3 bases; junction bases not matched to a gene: 6. The CDR3 loop is CASSFRDRVHYEQYF. DNA of the CDR3: TGTGCCAGCAGCTTCCGGGACAGGGTACACTACGAGCAGTACTTC. The entire variable domain, with the rest obtained from reference TRBV5-4 and TRBJ2-7, is as follows: ETGVTQSPTHLIKTRGQQVTLRCSSQSGHNTVSWYQQALGQGPQFIFQYYREEENGRGNFPPRFSGLQFPNYSSELNVNALELDDSALYLCASSFRDRVHYEQYFGPGTRLTVT.

The chain has TRBV2 and TRBJ2-4; D perhaps matches TRBD1 (6 bases). With 3 bases removed from V and 7 bases from J, the gap between germline ends came to 19 bases. The CDR3 consists of 16 residues. Germline CDR1 is SNHLY and CDR2 is FYNNEI. CDR3 DNA sequence: TGTGCCAGCAGTGATAGAGTGGCCAGGGGTACTAACATTCAGTACTTC. Its translation: CASSDRVARGTNIQYF.

CDR3: CATSDLTPLTEGQFF. The CDR3 DNA sequence: TGTGCCACCAGTGATCTGACCCCGTTGACAGAAGGGCAGTTCTTC. This chain connects TRBV24-1 to TRBJ2-1, with a tentative D call TRBD1 (5 bases). The CDR3 sequence is 15 residues long. The V and J ends lost 3 bases and 12 bases respectively, with 20 bases between them. The germline V gene encodes CDR1 KGHDR and CDR2 SFDVKD.

The rearrangement uses TRBV11-2 and TRBJ1-2, with 7 bases lining up with TRBD1. The germline gives CDR1 SGHAT, CDR2 FQNNGV. The CDR3 is 15 amino acids. V was clipped by 4 bases and J by 4 bases; unmatched bases: 9. Here the CDR3 reads CASSSPTGLAYGYTF. The CDR3 nucleotides are TGTGCCAGCAGCTCTCCGACAGGGCTCGCCTATGGCTACACCTTC.

The chain is built from TRBV4-1 and TRBJ2-1, with a weak D call TRBD2 (5 bases). Trimming removed 5 bases at V and 7 bases at J, with 21 bases between. Germline CDR1 and CDR2: MGHRA and YSYEKL. The CDR3 has 16 amino acids. CDR3 amino acids: CASSTEFSVGKNEQFF. The CDR3 DNA reads as TGCGCCAGCAGCACCGAGTTTAGCGTCGGAAAAAATGAGCAGTTCTTC.

In the case of this clone: This sample also contains other DNA sequences that code for the same CDR3. This sequence joins TRBV24-1 and TRBJ1-1; the match to TRBD1 covers 9 bases. V was pared by 4 bases and J by 5 bases, with 1 base of the junction left unmatched. CDR1 is KGHDR and CDR2 is SFDVKD in the germline V gene. The length of the CDR3 is 13 residues. CDR3: CATSETGGTEAFF. CDR3 DNA: TGTGCCACCAGTGAGACAGGGGGAACTGAAGCTTTCTTT.

The V gene is TRBV3-1 (or the pseudogene TRBV3-2), the J gene TRBJ2-3; 10 bases match TRBD1. The V and J ends lost 6 bases and 0 bases, in that order; junction bases with no gene match: 15. The CDR3 has 19 amino acids. CDR1 LGHDT and CDR2 YNNKEL come from the germline V gene (reference sequence). This chain's CDR3 is CASRGSEAPDRGSTDTQYF. In DNA form, the CDR3 reads TGTGCCAGCAGGGGATCGGAGGCCCCGGACAGGGGGAGCACAGATACGCAGTATTTT.

DNA for the CDR3: TGTGCCAGCAGTGAAAATGGGAGTGAAGCTTTCTTT. This translates into CASSENGSEAFF. The chain links TRBV2 to TRBJ1-1; D is unresolved. The V end was cut by 2 bases, the J end by 7 bases, with 8 bases between. CDR1 and CDR2 from the germline V gene are SNHLY and FYNNEI. The CDR3 runs to 12 residues.

This clone was counted a few times. The chain is built from TRBV9 and TRBJ2-1; tentative D call: TRBD1 (6 bases). Germline V lookup: CDR1 SGDLS, CDR2 YYNGEE. Trimming took off 4 bases at V and 7 bases at J, with 15 bases between the two ends. The CDR3 runs to 14 residues. The CDR3: CASSFQAQGNEQFF. For the CDR3, the DNA is TGTGCCAGCAGCTTCCAGGCCCAGGGGAATGAGCAGTTCTTC.

The J gene is TRBJ2-1, the V gene TRBV9, with TRBD2 matching 9 bases. This CDR3 contains 15 residues. Unmatched junction bases numbered 6, after V lost 4 bases and J lost 4 bases. CDR1 is SGDLS, CDR2 YYNGEE, per germline. The CDR3 region is CASSTTSGHYNEQFF. The DNA of the CDR3 is TGTGCCAGCAGCACAACTAGCGGGCATTACAATGAGCAGTTCTTC.

The chain couples TRBV25-1 to TRBJ1-1, with 7 bases matching TRBD1. Germline V CDR1 and CDR2: MGHDK, SYGVNS. V shed 8 bases, J shed 5 bases, and the junction held 8 bases outside the gene matches. The CDR3 extends over 13 amino acids. The CDR3 DNA is TGTGCCAGCCAACTGACAGGGATGACTGAAGCTTTCTTT. Its translation is CASQLTGMTEAFF.

The rearrangement links TRBV24-1 to TRBJ2-1; 8 nucleotides agree with TRBD2. Trimming took 3 bases from V and 4 from J; bases not matched to a gene: 4. Per the germline V gene, CDR1 is KGHDR and CDR2 is SFDVKD. CDR3 length: 15 amino acids. The CDR3 DNA is TGTGCCACCAGTGATGCCGGGACTAGATACAATGAGCAGTTCTTC. Translating gives CATSDAGTRYNEQFF.